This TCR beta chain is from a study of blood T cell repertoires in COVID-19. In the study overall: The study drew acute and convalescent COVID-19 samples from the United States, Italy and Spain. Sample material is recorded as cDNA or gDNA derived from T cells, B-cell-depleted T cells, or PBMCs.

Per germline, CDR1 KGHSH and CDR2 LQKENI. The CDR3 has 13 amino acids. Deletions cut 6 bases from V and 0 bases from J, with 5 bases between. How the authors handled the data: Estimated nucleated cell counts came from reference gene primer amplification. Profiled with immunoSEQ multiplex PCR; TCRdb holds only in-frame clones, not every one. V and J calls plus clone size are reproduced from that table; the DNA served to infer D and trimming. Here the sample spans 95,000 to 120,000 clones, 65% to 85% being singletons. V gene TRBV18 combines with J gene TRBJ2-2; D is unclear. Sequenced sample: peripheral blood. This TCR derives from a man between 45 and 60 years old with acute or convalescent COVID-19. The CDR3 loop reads CASSSTNTGELFF. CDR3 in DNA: TGTGCCAGCTCTTCCACGAACACCGGGGAGCTGTTTTTT.